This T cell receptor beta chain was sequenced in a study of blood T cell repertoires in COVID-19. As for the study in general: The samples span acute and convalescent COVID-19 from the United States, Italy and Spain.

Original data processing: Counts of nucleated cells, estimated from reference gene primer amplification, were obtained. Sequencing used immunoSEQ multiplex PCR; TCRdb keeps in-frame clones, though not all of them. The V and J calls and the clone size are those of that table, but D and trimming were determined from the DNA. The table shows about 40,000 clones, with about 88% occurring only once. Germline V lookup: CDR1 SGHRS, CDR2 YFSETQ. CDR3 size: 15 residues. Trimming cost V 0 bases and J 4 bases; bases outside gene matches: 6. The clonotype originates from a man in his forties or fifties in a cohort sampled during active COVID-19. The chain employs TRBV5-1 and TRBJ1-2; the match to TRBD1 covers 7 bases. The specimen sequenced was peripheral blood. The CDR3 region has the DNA TGCGCCAGCAGCTTGGCCGAAGACAGGGTCTATGGCTACACCTTC. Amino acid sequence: CASSLAEDRVYGYTF. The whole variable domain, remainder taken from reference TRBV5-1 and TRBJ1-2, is KAGVTQTPRYLIKTRGQQVTLSCSPISGHRSVSWYQQTPGQGLQFLFEYFSETQRNKGNFPGRFSGRQFSNSRSEMNVSTLELGDSALYLCASSLAEDRVYGYTFGSGTRLTVV.